This note documents a single T cell receptor (beta chain) sequence. Antigen specificity is unknown. This sample is part of a study of siplizumab effects on memory and regulatory T cells. Study findings and constraints: It was not possible to assign a naive or memory phenotype to roughly 80-95% of proliferating CD4+ or CD8+ clones. Tracing alloreactive clones into unstimulated subsets worked for only a minor fraction of them.

Per sample, the assay covered approximately 100,000 TCR templates. Repertoires were generated with immunoSEQ multiplex PCR, while TCRdb's copy carries only in-frame clones and drops some. The data show under 95,000 clones, over 85% seen once. Between the trimmed V and J ends, which lost 5 bases and 12 bases, there was a span of 17 bases. Germline assignment: CDR1 SGHTA and CDR2 FQGNSA. CDR3 size: 13 residues. This clonotype was obtained from a human donor in good health. Sequenced material: non-Treg CD4+ T cells sorted from blood. The chain uses TRBV7-2 and TRBJ2-1, with TRBD2 as a possible D gene (6 bases). For the CDR3, the DNA is TGTGCCAGCAGCCCGCGGGACCCGATGGGGCAGTTCTTC. Translation gives CASSPRDPMGQFF.